These 18 T cell receptor beta chains came from one sample sequenced in a study of shared clonotypes between healthy human individuals (dated by TCRdb to about 2020). For the CD8 naive samples, CD45RO-negative cells were positively selected for CCR7, yielding a CD45RA+CCR7+ population from which TemRA cells were excluded. Library preparation employed the immunoSEQ multiplex PCR assay. Drawn from immuneACCESS, this table holds only the in-frame rearrangements with V and J called that TCRdb kept. Clones are partly lost; checked studies trace under half to an unresolved V gene and leave the rest unexplained. This sample gives around 650,000 clones in total; around 96% of them show up just once. About 0.11% of the sample rests with the top ten. The sequenced sample was naive CD8+ T cells sorted from blood. The cell subset or site label on this specimen signifies: CD45RA+CCR7+. All receptors come from a woman in her twenties or thirties in good health.

This chain links TRBV6-1 with TRBJ2-5; maybe TRBD2 (6 bases). Per germline, CDR1 MNHNS and CDR2 SASEGT. The CDR3 extends over 12 amino acids. V was clipped by 11 bases and J by 4 bases, with 14 bases between them. The CDR3 sequence: CAVHRGLETQYF. DNA for the CDR3: TGTGCCGTTCATCGGGGGTTAGAGACCCAGTACTTC.

The CDR3 nucleotides are TGTGCCAGCAGGACAGGGCTATCACCCCTCCACTTT. Translated: CASRTGLSPLHF. This chain uses TRBV27 with TRBJ1-6, with TRBD1 identical over 7 bases. The CDR3 sequence is 12 residues long. Germline V gene sequence: CDR1 MNHEY, CDR2 SMNVEV (reference sequence). V lost 6 bases and J lost 10; bases outside the gene matches: 3.

This rearrangement joins TRBV11-2 to TRBJ2-7, with 14 bases fitting TRBD2. Germline assignment: CDR1 SGHAT and CDR2 FQNNGV. The J segment lost 4 bases and the V segment lost 3 bases, leaving 8 bases of the junction unmatched. This CDR3 region has 17 residues. CDR3 DNA sequence: TGTGCCAGCAGCTTCAAACCCGGGACTAGCGGGAGTTACGAGCAGTACTTC. Residues: CASSFKPGTSGSYEQYF.

The chain uses TRBV28 and TRBJ2-7, with 12 bases aligning to TRBD2. V lost 5 bases and J lost 5; bases outside the gene matches: 4. CDR1 and CDR2 (germline): MDHEN, SYDVKM. There are 14 residues in the CDR3. CDR3 in DNA: TGTGCCAGCAGTGTAACTAGCGGGAGGCACGAGCAGTACTTC. Its translation is CASSVTSGRHEQYF.

J is TRBJ2-7 and V is TRBV2; maybe TRBD2 (6 bases). Germline CDR1 reads SNHLY; CDR2 reads FYNNEI. The V end lost 9 bases, the J end lost 2 bases, and 20 bases lay between the germline ends. The CDR3 runs to 15 residues. CDR3 DNA: TGTGCCAGTACCGAGCCGGGACTGGCCACCTACGAGCAGTACTTC. Residues: CASTEPGLATYEQYF.

The chain carries TRBV29-1 and TRBJ1-1, with no clear D. Per germline, CDR1 SQVTM and CDR2 ANQGSEA. V shed 5 bases and J shed 4 bases, with 17 bases lying between them. The CDR3 is 14 residues long. In nucleotides, the CDR3 is TGCAGCGTTTCTTCGGTAGCCCTGCCCACTGAAGCTTTCTTT. This translates into CSVSSVALPTEAFF.

The chain joins TRBV11-1 to TRBJ2-5; 7 nucleotides agree with TRBD1. Near its end, the DNA agrees better with TRBJ2-7, so the J call may be wrong. Germline V gives CDR1 SGHAT, CDR2 FQDESV (reference sequence). The CDR3 sequence is 14 residues long. The CDR3 loop reads CASSLGTGGAEQYF. The CDR3 DNA is TGTGCCAGCAGCTTAGGGACAGGTGGCGCCGAGCAGTACTTC.

The chain couples TRBV7-9 to TRBJ2-1; D remains unclear. Germline V lookup: CDR1 SEHNR, CDR2 FQNEAQ (reference sequence). Deletions cut 5 bases from V and 6 bases from J, with 11 bases between. The CDR3 is 13 amino acids. CDR3 DNA: TGTGCCAGCAGCCTGATAGTAAGCAATGAGCAGTTCTTC. Encoded protein: CASSLIVSNEQFF.

The chain links TRBV9 to TRBJ2-7; tentatively, D is TRBD1 (6 bases). This CDR3 region has 14 residues. V lost 0 bases and J 6 bases, leaving 13 bases between the germline ends. Germline V lookup: CDR1 SGDLS, CDR2 YYNGEE. CDR3 bases: TGTGCCAGCAGCGTAGAAGGGGGTCCGGGCGAGCAGTACTTC. It codes for CASSVEGGPGEQYF. Full variable domain (remainder filled in from reference TRBV9 and TRBJ2-7): DSGVTQTPKHLITATGQRVTLRCSPRSGDLSVYWYQQSLDQGLQFLIQYYNGEERAKGNILERFSAQQFPDLHSELNLSSLELGDSALYFCASSVEGGPGEQYFGPGTRLTVT.

This chain joins TRBV7-2 and TRBJ1-5; 9 nucleotides line up with TRBD1. Germline CDR1 SGHTA, CDR2 FQGNSA. The CDR3 contains 18 residues. With V trimmed by 5 bases and J by 0 bases, 11 bases remained unmatched. In DNA, the CDR3 is TGTGCCAGCAGCCTGGACAGGGGACCTACGTATAGCAATCAGCCCCAGCATTTT. Its translation: CASSLDRGPTYSNQPQHF.

The genes are TRBV2 and TRBJ2-4, with 7 bases fitting TRBD1. CDR1 and CDR2 (germline): SNHLY, FYNNEI. This CDR3 region has 14 residues. V trimming: 2 bases; J trimming: 6 bases; junction bases outside the gene matches: 4. The CDR3 spells CASSEWTGRNIQYF. The CDR3 DNA is TGTGCCAGCAGTGAATGGACAGGTCGAAACATTCAGTACTTC. Full variable domain (remainder filled in from reference TRBV2 and TRBJ2-4): EPEVTQTPSHQVTQMGQEVILRCVPISNHLYFYWYRQILGQKVEFLVSFYNNEISEKSEIFDDQFSVERPDGSNFTLKIRSTKLEDSAMYFCASSEWTGRNIQYFGAGTRLSVL.

In nucleotides, the CDR3 is TGTGCCAGCAGCTTGTGGGGGAACGAGCAGTACTTC. Its translation: CASSLWGNEQYF. The rearrangement joins TRBV5-6 to TRBJ2-7; either TRBD1 or TRBD2 may fit D (5 bases each). The CDR3 length is 12 residues. V lost 1 base to trimming and J lost 5 bases, with 7 bases between them. CDR1 and CDR2 (germline): SGHDT, YYEEEE.

The rearrangement joins TRBV19 to TRBJ1-2; TRBD1 matches 7 bases. The CDR3 sequence is 16 residues long. The V gene end was trimmed by 3 bases and the J gene end by 2 bases; junction bases not matched to a gene: 9. Germline V lookup: CDR1 LNHDA, CDR2 SQIVND (reference sequence). The CDR3: CASSISSDRENYGYTF. CDR3 nucleotides: TGTGCCAGTAGTATTTCCTCTGACAGGGAGAACTATGGCTACACCTTC.

The table lists this clone with a count of one. The chain joins TRBV28 to TRBJ2-7; 7 positions match TRBD2. V dropped 6 bases and J dropped 4; count of bases not matched to a gene: 9. The CDR3 has 14 residues. Germline V gives CDR1 MDHEN, CDR2 SYDVKM. CDR3 in amino acids: CASSPPAGDYEQYF. The CDR3 bases are TGTGCCAGCAGCCCCCCGGCGGGAGATTACGAGCAGTACTTC.

The chain's CDR3 is CASRPSWDSANYGYTF. The CDR3 DNA is TGTGCCAGCAGACCAAGTTGGGACAGCGCTAACTATGGCTACACCTTC. The chain joins TRBV2 to TRBJ1-2, with 7 bases matching TRBD1. Germline V lookup: CDR1 SNHLY, CDR2 FYNNEI. Trimming cost V 6 bases and J 0 bases; bases outside gene matches: 10. The CDR3 has 16 amino acids. The entire variable domain, with the rest obtained from reference TRBV2 and TRBJ1-2, is as follows: EPEVTQTPSHQVTQMGQEVILRCVPISNHLYFYWYRQILGQKVEFLVSFYNNEISEKSEIFDDQFSVERPDGSNFTLKIRSTKLEDSAMYFCASRPSWDSANYGYTFGSGTRLTVV.

Remarks on this clone: This CDR3 is also generated by other DNA sequences in the sample. This chain joins TRBV5-6 and TRBJ2-3; TRBD2 aligns across 12 bases. This CDR3 region has 18 residues. After removal of 0 bases from V and 3 bases from J, the junction contained 8 bases not matched to a gene. The V gene's germline CDR1 is SGHDT and CDR2 YYEEEE. The CDR3 nucleotides are TGTGCCAGCAGCTTGGGAGCTAGCGGGAGGGCCGGGACAGATACGCAGTATTTT. Amino acid sequence: CASSLGASGRAGTDTQYF.

The genes are TRBV12-1 and TRBJ1-2; the table assigns TRBD1, which was not confirmed against the DNA. TRBV12-1 is described as a pseudogene. The CDR3 is made up of 14 amino acids. CDR3 sequence (DNA): TGTGCCAGCAGCTATGGACAGGGTAACTATGGCTACACCTTC. This encodes CASSYGQGNYGYTF.

This chain joins TRBV4-1 and TRBJ2-1, with a possible D match to TRBD1 (6 bases). The V and J ends lost 4 bases and 8 bases respectively, with 12 bases between them. CDR1 and CDR2 (germline): MGHRA, YSYEKL. CDR3 length: 13 amino acids. The chain's CDR3 is CASSPTGFHEQFF. CDR3 DNA sequence: TGCGCCAGCAGCCCCACAGGGTTCCATGAGCAGTTCTTC.